Shown below are 17 T cell receptor beta chains from a single sample sequenced in a study of glioma-infiltrating T cells after dendritic cell vaccination. Some clones are missing from TCRdb's copy, which holds only in-frame ones; the method was immunoSEQ multiplex PCR. The sample holds some 10,000 clones, about 80% seen once. Noted time point: after dendritic cell vaccination, including at tumor progression/relapse. Specimen: blood, collected after dendritic cell vaccination. The source is a human donor with glioblastoma.

In its sample, this clone was seen once. CDR3 DNA: TGTGCCAGCTCACCGGGACAGGGCTATCAGCCCCAGCATTTT. This encodes CASSPGQGYQPQHF. The rearrangement uses TRBV18 and TRBJ1-5; 9 bases are shared with TRBD1. The CDR3 contains 14 residues. V dropped 3 bases and J dropped 5; count of bases not matched to a gene: 2. Germline CDR1 and CDR2: KGHSH and LQKENI.

This clone occurred once. V and J are TRBV27 and TRBJ2-1; tentative D call: TRBD2 (6 bases). This CDR3 contains 13 residues. With 10 bases removed from V and 4 bases from J, the gap between germline ends came to 14 bases. The germline V gene has CDR1 MNHEY and CDR2 SMNVEV (reference sequence). In DNA, the CDR3 is TGTGCCACCACCCGGGCGGGATACAATGAGCAGTTCTTC. It specifies CATTRAGYNEQFF.

The chain has TRBV15 and TRBJ2-6; 9 positions match TRBD1. The CDR3 consists of 17 residues. J lost 0 bases, V lost 7 bases, and 7 bases had no gene match. Germline loops: CDR1 LNHNV, CDR2 YYDKDF (reference sequence). DNA of the CDR3: TGTGCCACCACCCCGGGACAGGGTCTCTCTGGGGCCAACGTCCTGACTTTC. It codes for CATTPGQGLSGANVLTF.

The chain couples TRBV7-2 to TRBJ2-1; 9 bases align to TRBD2. V trimming: 1 base; J trimming: 10 bases; junction bases outside the gene matches: 11. This CDR3 is 16 amino acids long. The germline V gene has CDR1 SGHTA and CDR2 FQGNSA. CDR3 DNA: TGTGCCAGCAGCTTAGGAGGACAGCTAGCGGGGAGGGAGCAGTTCTTC. It encodes CASSLGGQLAGREQFF.

This clone was counted between two and nine times. This chain connects TRBV6-6 to TRBJ2-7; 8 bases are shared with TRBD2. Unmatched junction bases numbered 4, after V lost 4 bases and J lost 2 bases. The CDR3 has 14 amino acids. Germline V gene sequence: CDR1 MNHNY, CDR2 SVGAGI (reference sequence). The CDR3 DNA follows: TGTGCCAGCAGTTTACGGGAGGGCCCCTACGAGCAGTACTTC. As protein: CASSLREGPYEQYF.

The chain couples TRBV6-5 to TRBJ2-3, with 9 bases lining up with TRBD2. J lost 6 bases, V lost 4 bases, and 5 bases had no gene match. The CDR3 covers 14 residues. CDR1 MNHEY and CDR2 SVGAGI come from the germline V gene. DNA for the CDR3: TGTGCCAGCAGTTCTGCGGGAGGGGGGGATACGCAGTATTTT. Amino acids: CASSSAGGGDTQYF.

The rearrangement uses TRBV7-8 and TRBJ1-1; 8 nucleotides match TRBD1. The CDR3 is 14 residues long. After removal of 5 bases from V and 5 bases from J, the junction contained 7 bases not matched to a gene. Germline CDR1 and CDR2: SGHVS and FQNEAQ. The CDR3 nucleotides are TGTGCCAGCAGCCAGCAGGGGGCTTTAACTGAAGCTTTCTTT. This codes for CASSQQGALTEAFF. The full variable domain, its missing parts supplied by reference TRBV7-8 and TRBJ1-1, is GAGVSQSPRYKVAKRGQDVALRCDPISGHVSLFWYQQALGQGPEFLTYFQNEAQLDKSGLPSDRFFAERPEGSVSTLKIQRTQQEDSAVYLCASSQQGALTEAFFGQGTRLTVV.

V and J are TRBV30 and TRBJ2-2; possible D gene TRBD1, 6 bases. V lost 3 bases and J lost 0, with 11 bases in between. The CDR3 consists of 15 residues. Germline CDR1 is GTSNPN and CDR2 is SVGIG (reference sequence). The CDR3 protein is CAWRQGPSNTGELFF. As DNA, the CDR3 is TGTGCCTGGAGGCAGGGGCCCTCGAACACCGGGGAGCTGTTTTTT.

This sequence joins TRBV27 and TRBJ2-7; 7 nucleotides agree with TRBD1. With V trimmed by 5 bases and J by 0 bases, 10 bases remained unmatched. From germline, CDR1 is MNHEY and CDR2 SMNVEV (reference sequence). The length of the CDR3 is 16 residues. DNA of the CDR3: TGTGCCAGCAGTATCACAGGGGTCTCGAGCTCCTACGAGCAGTACTTC. Residues: CASSITGVSSSYEQYF.

The chain carries TRBV6-9 and TRBJ2-7, with 9 bases fitting TRBD2. The CDR3 has 16 residues. The J segment lost 2 bases and the V segment lost 6 bases, leaving 11 bases of the junction unmatched. Germline CDR1 reads MNHGY; CDR2 reads SVAAGI. CDR3 loop: CASSHVYSGRTYEQYF. In DNA form, the CDR3 reads TGTGCCAGCAGCCACGTGTATAGCGGGAGAACCTACGAGCAGTACTTC.

This clone was counted only a few times. The chain combines TRBV7-3 with TRBJ1-1; 8 bases are shared with TRBD1. Per the germline V gene, CDR1 is SGHTA and CDR2 is FQGTGA. V gave up 5 bases and J gave up 11 bases; unmatched junction bases: 7. The CDR3 spans 12 residues. The CDR3 protein is CASSKTDRVAFF. DNA of the CDR3: TGTGCCAGCAGCAAAACGGACAGGGTTGCTTTCTTT.

This clone was observed once. CDR3 amino acids: CASRRDREEYGYTF. The DNA for the CDR3 is TGTGCCAGTAGAAGGGACAGGGAGGAATATGGCTACACCTTC. The chain has TRBV19 and TRBJ1-2; the match to TRBD1 covers 9 bases. The CDR3 extends over 14 amino acids. Germline trimming cut 6 bases from V and 5 bases from J; bases unmatched to any gene: 7. Germline CDR1 is LNHDA and CDR2 is SQIVND (reference sequence).

V is TRBV5-1 and J is TRBJ2-2; D may be TRBD1 (5 bases). Germline V gene data show CDR1 as SGHRS and CDR2 as YFSETQ. The CDR3 extends over 14 amino acids. Between the trimmed V and J ends, which lost 4 bases and 4 bases, there was a span of 11 bases. CDR3 coding DNA: TGCGCCAGCAGCATGACAGCCTTCACCGGGGAGCTGTTTTTT. Translation: CASSMTAFTGELFF.

This chain joins TRBV30 and TRBJ1-5; 7 nucleotides align to TRBD1. This CDR3 comprises 14 residues. The germline CDR1 and CDR2 sequences are GTSNPN and SVGIG (reference sequence). The ends lost 2 bases at V and 7 bases at J; junction bases unmatched: 8. Here the CDR3 reads CAWSYSGGKQPQHF. CDR3 DNA sequence: TGTGCCTGGAGTTATTCAGGGGGAAAACAGCCCCAGCATTTT.

The chain is built from TRBV4-2 and TRBJ2-1, with D possibly matching TRBD1 (5 bases). Trimming cost V 0 bases and J 10 bases, with 10 bases left between them. Germline V gene data show CDR1 as LGHNA and CDR2 as YNFKEQ. The CDR3 has 13 residues. The CDR3 bases are TGTGCCAGCAGCCAAGATCAGGGCCACGAGCAGTTCTTC. It is translated as CASSQDQGHEQFF.

This clone was detected only once. The chain couples TRBV27 to TRBJ2-1; possible D gene TRBD2, 5 bases. The germline V gene has CDR1 MNHEY and CDR2 SMNVEV (reference sequence). The CDR3 contains 14 residues. The ends were cut back, 4 bases at V and 6 bases at J, with 13 bases in the middle. For the CDR3, the DNA is TGTGCCAGCAGTTCACCTTATCGGGGCAATGAGCAGTTCTTC. Translated: CASSSPYRGNEQFF.

The J gene is TRBJ2-2, the V gene TRBV21-1; the listed D gene, TRBD1, was not tested against the DNA. TRBV21-1 represents a pseudogene. This CDR3 contains 16 residues. CDR3 sequence (DNA): TGTGCCAGCAGCAAAGTCGCGGACACCCTGACCGGGGAGCTGTTTTTT. As protein: CASSKVADTLTGELFF.